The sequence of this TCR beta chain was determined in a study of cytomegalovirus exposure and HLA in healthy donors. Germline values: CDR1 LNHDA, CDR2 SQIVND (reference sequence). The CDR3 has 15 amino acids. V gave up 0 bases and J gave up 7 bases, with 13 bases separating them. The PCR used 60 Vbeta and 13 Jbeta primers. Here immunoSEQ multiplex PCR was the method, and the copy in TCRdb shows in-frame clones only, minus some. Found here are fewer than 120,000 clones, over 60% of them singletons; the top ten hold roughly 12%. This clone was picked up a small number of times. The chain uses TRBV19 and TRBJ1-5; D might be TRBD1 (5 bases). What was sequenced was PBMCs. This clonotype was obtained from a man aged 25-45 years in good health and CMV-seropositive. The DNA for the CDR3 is TGTGCCAGTAGTATAGATGCAGGGCTGAACCAGCCCCAGCATTTT. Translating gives CASSIDAGLNQPQHF.